This TCR beta chain originates from a study of shared clonotypes between healthy human individuals. The germline V gene encodes CDR1 MNHNS and CDR2 SASEGT. The length of the CDR3 is 13 residues. V dropped 5 bases and J dropped 7; count of bases not matched to a gene: 7. Method: immunoSEQ multiplex PCR; TCRdb's copy keeps in-frame clones and lacks some. The table lists fewer than 850,000 clones, roughly 96% of them singletons. CD45RO-negative CD8 cells positively selected for CCR7 made up the naive population, which excluded terminally differentiated effector memory CD45RA+ cells. The rearrangement links TRBV6-1 to TRBJ2-7; TRBD2 matches 8 bases. The sample comprised naive CD8+ T cells sorted from blood. This clonotype was sampled from a man between 25 and 39 years old in good health. The CDR3 loop reads CASSRTSKWEQYF. The CDR3 DNA reads TGTGCCAGCAGTAGGACTAGCAAGTGGGAGCAGTACTTC.